The clone carrying this T cell receptor beta chain was counted at least ten times. This sample was included in a study of T-cell reconstitution after alpha-beta-depleted transplantation in children. The CDR3 sequence is 15 residues long. V dropped 4 bases and J dropped 1; count of bases not matched to a gene: 7. The V gene's germline CDR1 is SGHRS and CDR2 YFSETQ. The TCRbeta library was prepared with unique molecular identifiers. One entry per CDR3 protein, called by TCRdb with MiXCR from the PCR reads. The data contain 200,000 to 250,000 distinct CDR3 sequences, about 9.2% of them singletons. V and J are TRBV5-1 and TRBJ1-2, with TRBD1 identical over 7 bases. The specimen comprised PBMCs from the stem cell graft donor, sampled from the stem cell graft. This TCR derives from a human donor who donated a stem cell graft to a child with acute lymphoblastic leukemia. This CDR3 reads CASSPGTVLNYGYTF. CDR3 nucleotides: TGCGCCAGCAGCCCTGGGACAGTCCTTAACTATGGCTACACCTTC.